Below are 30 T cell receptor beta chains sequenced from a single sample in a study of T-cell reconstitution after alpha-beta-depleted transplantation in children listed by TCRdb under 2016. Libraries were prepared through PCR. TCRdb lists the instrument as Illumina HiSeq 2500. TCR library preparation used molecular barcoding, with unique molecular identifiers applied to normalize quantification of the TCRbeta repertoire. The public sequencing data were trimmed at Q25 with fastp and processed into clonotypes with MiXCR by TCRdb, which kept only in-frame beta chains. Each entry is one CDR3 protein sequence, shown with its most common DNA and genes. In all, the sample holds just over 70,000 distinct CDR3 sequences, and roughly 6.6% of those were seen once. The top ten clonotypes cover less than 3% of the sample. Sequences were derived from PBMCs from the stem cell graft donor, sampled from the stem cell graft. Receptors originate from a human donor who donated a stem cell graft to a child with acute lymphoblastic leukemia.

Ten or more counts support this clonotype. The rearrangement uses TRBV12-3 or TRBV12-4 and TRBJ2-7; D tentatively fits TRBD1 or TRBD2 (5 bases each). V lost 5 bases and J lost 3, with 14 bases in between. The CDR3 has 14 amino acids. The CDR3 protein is CASSNRDARYEQYF. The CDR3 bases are TGTGCCAGCAGTAACCGGGACGCCCGCTACGAGCAGTACTTC.

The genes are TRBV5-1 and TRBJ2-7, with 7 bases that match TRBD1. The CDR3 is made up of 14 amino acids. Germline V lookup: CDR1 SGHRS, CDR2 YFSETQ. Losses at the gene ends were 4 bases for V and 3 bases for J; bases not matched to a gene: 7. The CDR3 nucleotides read TGCGCCAGCAGCGGACAGGCCACCTACTACGAGCAGTACTTC. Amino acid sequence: CASSGQATYYEQYF.

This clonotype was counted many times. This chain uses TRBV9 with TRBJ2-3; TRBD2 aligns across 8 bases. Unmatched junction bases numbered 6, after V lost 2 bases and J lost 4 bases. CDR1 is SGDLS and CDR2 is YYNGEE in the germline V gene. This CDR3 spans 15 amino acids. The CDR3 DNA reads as TGTGCCAGCAGCGTTGGACTAGCCGGGTCAGATACGCAGTATTTT. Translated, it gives CASSVGLAGSDTQYF.

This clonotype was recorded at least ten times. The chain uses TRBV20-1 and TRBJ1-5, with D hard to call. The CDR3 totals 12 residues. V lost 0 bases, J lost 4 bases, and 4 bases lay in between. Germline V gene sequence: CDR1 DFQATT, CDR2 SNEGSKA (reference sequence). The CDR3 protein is CSARDLNQPQHF. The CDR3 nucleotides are TGCAGTGCTAGAGATCTTAATCAGCCCCAGCATTTT.

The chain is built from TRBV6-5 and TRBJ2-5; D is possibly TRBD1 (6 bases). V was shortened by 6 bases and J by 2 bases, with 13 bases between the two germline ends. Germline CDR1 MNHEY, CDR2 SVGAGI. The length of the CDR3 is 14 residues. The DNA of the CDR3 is TGTGCCAGCAGAGAACAGGGATTTCAAGAGACCCAGTACTTC. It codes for CASREQGFQETQYF.

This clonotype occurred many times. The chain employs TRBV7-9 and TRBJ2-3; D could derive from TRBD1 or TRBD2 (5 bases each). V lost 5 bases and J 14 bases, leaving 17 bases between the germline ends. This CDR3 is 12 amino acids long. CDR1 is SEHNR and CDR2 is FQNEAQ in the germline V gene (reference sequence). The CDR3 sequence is CASSAGPRGVYF. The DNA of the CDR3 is TGTGCCAGCAGCGCCGGTCCTAGAGGGGTGTATTTT.

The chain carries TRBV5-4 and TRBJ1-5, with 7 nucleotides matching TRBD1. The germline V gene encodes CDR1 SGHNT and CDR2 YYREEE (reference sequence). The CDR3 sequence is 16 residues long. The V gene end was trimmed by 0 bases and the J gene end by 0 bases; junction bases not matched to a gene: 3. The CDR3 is CASSLERGHSNQPQHF. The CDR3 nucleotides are TGTGCCAGCAGCTTGGAAAGGGGGCATAGCAATCAGCCCCAGCATTTT.

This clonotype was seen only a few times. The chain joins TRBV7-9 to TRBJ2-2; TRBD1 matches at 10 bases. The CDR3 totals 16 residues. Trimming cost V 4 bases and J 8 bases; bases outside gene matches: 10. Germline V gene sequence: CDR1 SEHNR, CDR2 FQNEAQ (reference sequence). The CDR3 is CASSSHRDRGEGELFF. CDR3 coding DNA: TGTGCCAGCAGCTCGCACCGGGACAGGGGTGAAGGGGAGCTGTTTTTT.

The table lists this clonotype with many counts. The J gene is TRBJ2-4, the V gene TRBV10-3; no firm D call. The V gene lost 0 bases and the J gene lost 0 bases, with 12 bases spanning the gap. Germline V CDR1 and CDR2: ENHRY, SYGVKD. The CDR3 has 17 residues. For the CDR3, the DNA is TGTGCCATCAGTGAGTCGGGCGCCGGCCTAGCCAAAAACATTCAGTACTTC. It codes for CAISESGAGLAKNIQYF.

The CDR3 here is CSARRRRGTYEQYF. CDR3 DNA sequence: TGCAGTGCTAGAAGGCGGCGGGGCACCTACGAGCAGTACTTC. V gene TRBV20-1 combines with J gene TRBJ2-7, with D perhaps TRBD2 (6 bases). The V gene's germline CDR1 is DFQATT and CDR2 SNEGSKA (reference sequence). The CDR3 spans 14 residues. Trimming pared 2 bases from V and 2 bases from J, leaving 13 bases between.

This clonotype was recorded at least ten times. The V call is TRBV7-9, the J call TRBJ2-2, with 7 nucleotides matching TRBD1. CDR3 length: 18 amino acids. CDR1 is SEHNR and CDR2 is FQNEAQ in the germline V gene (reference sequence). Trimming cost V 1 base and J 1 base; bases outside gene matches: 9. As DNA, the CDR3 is TGTGCCAGCAGCTTAGGGGGACCCGGGACAGTGAACACCGGGGAGCTGTTTTTT. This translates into CASSLGGPGTVNTGELFF.

DNA of the CDR3: TGTGCCAGCAGCTTGGAGGGGACTAGCGGGAGGGCGAGGGAGACCCAGTACTTC. It is translated as CASSLEGTSGRARETQYF. The chain uses TRBV5-4 and TRBJ2-5; 16 nucleotides agree with TRBD2. Germline V lookup: CDR1 SGHNT, CDR2 YYREEE (reference sequence). This CDR3 region has 18 residues. The trim removed 0 bases at V and 5 bases at J, leaving 7 bases unmatched.

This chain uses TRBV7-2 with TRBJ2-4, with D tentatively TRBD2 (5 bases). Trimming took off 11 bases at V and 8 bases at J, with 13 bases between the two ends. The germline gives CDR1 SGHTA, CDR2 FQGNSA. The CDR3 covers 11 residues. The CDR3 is CAARLGDIQYF. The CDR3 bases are TGTGCCGCGCGGTTGGGAGACATTCAGTACTTC.

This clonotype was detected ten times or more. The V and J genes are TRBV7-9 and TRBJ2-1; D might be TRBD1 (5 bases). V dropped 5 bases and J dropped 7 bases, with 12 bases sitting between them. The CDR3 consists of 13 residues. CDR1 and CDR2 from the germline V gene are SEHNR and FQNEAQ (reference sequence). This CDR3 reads CASSLPGLNEQFF. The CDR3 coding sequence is TGTGCCAGCAGCCTACCAGGGTTGAATGAGCAGTTCTTC. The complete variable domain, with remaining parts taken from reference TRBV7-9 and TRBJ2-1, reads DTGVSQNPRHKITKRGQNVTFRCDPISEHNRLYWYRQTLGQGPEFLTYFQNEAQLEKSRLLSDRFSAERPKGSFSTLEIQRTEQGDSAMYLCASSLPGLNEQFFGPGTRLTVL.

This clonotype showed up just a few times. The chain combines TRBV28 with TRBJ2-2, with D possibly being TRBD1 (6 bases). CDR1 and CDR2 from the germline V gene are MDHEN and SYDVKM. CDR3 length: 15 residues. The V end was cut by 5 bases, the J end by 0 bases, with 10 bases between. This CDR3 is CASSTGHPNTGELFF. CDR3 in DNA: TGTGCCAGCAGTACGGGACATCCGAACACCGGGGAGCTGTTTTTT. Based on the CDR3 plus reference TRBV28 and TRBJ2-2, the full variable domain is DVKVTQSSRYLVKRTGEKVFLECVQDMDHENMFWYRQDPGLGLRLIYFSYDVKMKEKGDIPEGYSVSREKKERFSLILESASTNQTSMYLCASSTGHPNTGELFFGEGSRLTVL.

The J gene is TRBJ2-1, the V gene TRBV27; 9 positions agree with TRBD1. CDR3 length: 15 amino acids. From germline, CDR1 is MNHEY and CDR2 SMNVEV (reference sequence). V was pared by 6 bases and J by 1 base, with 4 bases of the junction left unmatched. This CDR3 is CASRYRGLSYNEQFF. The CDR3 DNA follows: TGTGCCAGCAGGTACAGGGGGCTTTCCTACAATGAGCAGTTCTTC.

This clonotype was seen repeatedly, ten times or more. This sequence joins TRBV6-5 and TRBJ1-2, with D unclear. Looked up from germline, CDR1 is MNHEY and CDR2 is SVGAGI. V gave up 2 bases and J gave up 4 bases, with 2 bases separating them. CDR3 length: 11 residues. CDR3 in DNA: TGTGCCAGCAGTTACGGCTATGGCTACACCTTC. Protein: CASSYGYGYTF.

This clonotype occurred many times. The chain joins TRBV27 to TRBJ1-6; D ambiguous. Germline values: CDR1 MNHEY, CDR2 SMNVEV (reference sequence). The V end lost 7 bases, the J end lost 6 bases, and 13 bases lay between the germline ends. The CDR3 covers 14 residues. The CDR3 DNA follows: TGTGCCAGCAAGTTGCAAGCTTTTAATTCACCCCTCCACTTT. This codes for CASKLQAFNSPLHF.

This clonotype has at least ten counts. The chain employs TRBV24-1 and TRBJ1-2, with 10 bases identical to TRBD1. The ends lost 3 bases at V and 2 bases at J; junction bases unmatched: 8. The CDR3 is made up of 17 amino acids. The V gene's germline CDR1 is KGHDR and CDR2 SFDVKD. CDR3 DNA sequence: TGTGCCACCAGTGATGAATGGACAGGGGGGAAAAACTATGGCTACACCTTC. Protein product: CATSDEWTGGKNYGYTF.

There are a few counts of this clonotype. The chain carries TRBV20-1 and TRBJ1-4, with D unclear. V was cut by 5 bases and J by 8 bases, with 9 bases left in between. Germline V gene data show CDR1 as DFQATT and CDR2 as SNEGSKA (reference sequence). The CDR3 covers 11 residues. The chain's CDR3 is CSAGDREKLFF. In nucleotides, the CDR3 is TGCAGTGCTGGCGATCGAGAAAAACTGTTTTTT.

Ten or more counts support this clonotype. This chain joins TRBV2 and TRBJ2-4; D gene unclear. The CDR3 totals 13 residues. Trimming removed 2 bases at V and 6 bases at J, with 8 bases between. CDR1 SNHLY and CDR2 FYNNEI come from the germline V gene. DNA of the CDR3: TGTGCCAGCAGTGAAAGGCAGACAAACATTCAGTACTTC. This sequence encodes CASSERQTNIQYF.

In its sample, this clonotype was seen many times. CDR3 DNA sequence: TGTGCCAGCAGTTTGGGGTGGGTAGGCGGGGATCAGCCCCAGCATTTT. This codes for CASSLGWVGGDQPQHF. The V gene is TRBV12-3 or TRBV12-4, the J gene TRBJ1-5; D is undetermined. The CDR3 is 16 amino acids. Trimming left V 3 bases short and J 5 bases short, with 17 bases between.

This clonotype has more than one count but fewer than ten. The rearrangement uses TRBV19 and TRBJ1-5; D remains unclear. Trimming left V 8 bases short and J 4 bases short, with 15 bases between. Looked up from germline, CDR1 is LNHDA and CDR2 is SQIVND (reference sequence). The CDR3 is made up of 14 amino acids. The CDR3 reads CASYTPLGNQPQHF. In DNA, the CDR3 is TGTGCCAGTTACACACCCCTGGGGAATCAGCCCCAGCATTTT.

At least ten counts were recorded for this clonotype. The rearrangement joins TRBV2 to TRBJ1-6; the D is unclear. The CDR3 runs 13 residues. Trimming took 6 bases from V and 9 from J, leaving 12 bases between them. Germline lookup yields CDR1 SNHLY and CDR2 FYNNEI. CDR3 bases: TGTGCCAGCAGCTCGGGAAGAGGTTCACCCCTCCACTTT. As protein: CASSSGRGSPLHF.

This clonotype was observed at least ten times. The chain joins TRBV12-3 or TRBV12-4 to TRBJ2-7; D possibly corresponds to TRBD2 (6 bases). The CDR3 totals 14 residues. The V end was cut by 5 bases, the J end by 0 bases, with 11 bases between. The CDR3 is CASSPGLSSYEQYF. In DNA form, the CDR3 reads TGTGCCAGCAGTCCGGGACTGAGCTCCTACGAGCAGTACTTC.

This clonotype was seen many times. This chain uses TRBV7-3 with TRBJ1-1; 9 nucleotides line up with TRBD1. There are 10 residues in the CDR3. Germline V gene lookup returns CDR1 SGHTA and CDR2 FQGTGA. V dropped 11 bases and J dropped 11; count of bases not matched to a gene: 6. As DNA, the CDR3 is TGTGCCGGTCACAGGGGGCTTGCTTTCTTT. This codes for CAGHRGLAFF.

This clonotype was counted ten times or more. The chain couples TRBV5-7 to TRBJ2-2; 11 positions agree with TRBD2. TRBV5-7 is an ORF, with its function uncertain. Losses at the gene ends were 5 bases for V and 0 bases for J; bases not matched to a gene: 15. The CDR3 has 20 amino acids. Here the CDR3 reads CASSSINPLAGGSNTGELFF. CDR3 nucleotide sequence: TGTGCCAGCAGTTCAATAAACCCCCTAGCGGGGGGATCGAACACCGGGGAGCTGTTTTTT.

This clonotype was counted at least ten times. CDR3: CASSPTPLDPRTEAFF. The CDR3 DNA follows: TGTGCCAGCAGCCCCACCCCCTTGGACCCTCGAACTGAAGCTTTCTTT. The chain couples TRBV13 to TRBJ1-1; no firm D call. Looked up from germline, CDR1 is PRHDT and CDR2 is FYEKMQ (reference sequence). The germline V and J ends were trimmed by 5 bases and 5 bases, with 21 bases remaining between them. The CDR3 is made up of 16 amino acids.

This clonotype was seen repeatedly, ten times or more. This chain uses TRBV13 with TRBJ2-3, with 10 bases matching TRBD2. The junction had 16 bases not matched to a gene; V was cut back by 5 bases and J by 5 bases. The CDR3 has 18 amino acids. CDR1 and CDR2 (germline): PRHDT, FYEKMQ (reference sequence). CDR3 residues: CASSVKQGLAGDVDTQYF. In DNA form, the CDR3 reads TGTGCCAGCAGCGTAAAACAGGGTCTAGCGGGAGATGTAGATACGCAGTATTTT.

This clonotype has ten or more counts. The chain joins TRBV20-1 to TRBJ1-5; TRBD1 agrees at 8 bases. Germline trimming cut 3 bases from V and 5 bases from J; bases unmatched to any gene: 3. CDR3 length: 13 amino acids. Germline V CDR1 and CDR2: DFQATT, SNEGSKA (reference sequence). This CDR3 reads CSARKTGDQPQHF. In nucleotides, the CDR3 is TGCAGTGCTAGGAAGACAGGGGATCAGCCCCAGCATTTT.